The 30 T cell receptor beta chains reported below all come from one sample, sequenced in a study of blood T cell repertoires in COVID-19 (dated by TCRdb to the early 2020s). The library was produced with the immunoSEQ multiplex PCR assay. This immuneACCESS table, as held by TCRdb, lists in-frame sequences with V and J called but not all clones. Of the missing ones, under half trace to an unresolved V gene in checked studies; the others have no known cause. The sample table lists around 150,000 clones, roughly 79% of them with a count of one. About 2.9% of the sample lies in the top ten. Sample: PBMCs or T cells enriched from blood (not recorded which). These TCRs come from a woman between 50 and 59 years old who had recovered from COVID-19.

J is TRBJ2-4 and V is TRBV4-2, with D possibly matching TRBD2 (6 bases). V gave up 1 base and J gave up 0 bases, with 10 bases separating them. The germline CDR1 and CDR2 sequences are LGHNA and YNFKEQ. The CDR3 runs 16 residues. The CDR3 bases are TGTGCCAGCAGCCAAGTTTGGGACTCAGCCAAAAACATTCAGTACTTC. Protein: CASSQVWDSAKNIQYF.

This clone occurred once. V is TRBV7-9 and J is TRBJ1-1; TRBD1 might be the D (5 bases). Germline V CDR1 and CDR2: SEHNR, FQNEAQ (reference sequence). V lost 3 bases and J lost 11, with 13 bases in between. CDR3 size: 12 residues. This CDR3 reads CASSFSGGNAFF. The CDR3 DNA follows: TGTGCCAGCAGCTTTTCGGGGGGAAATGCTTTCTTT.

The chain combines TRBV5-6 with TRBJ1-3; D might be TRBD1 (5 bases). Trimming pared 0 bases from V and 1 base from J, leaving 8 bases between. Germline V gives CDR1 SGHDT, CDR2 YYEEEE. This CDR3 contains 15 residues. This CDR3 is CASSLAGRSGNTIYF. In DNA form, the CDR3 reads TGTGCCAGCAGCTTGGCAGGGCGATCTGGAAACACCATATATTTT.

This rearrangement joins TRBV19 to TRBJ2-5, with D tentatively TRBD2 (6 bases). The CDR3 has 15 residues. Trimming stripped 4 bases from V and 5 bases from J, with 17 bases between. Germline assignment: CDR1 LNHDA and CDR2 SQIVND (reference sequence). For the CDR3, the DNA is TGTGCCAGTAGTACCCGGGACTTTCGGCGGGAGACCCAGTACTTC. It codes for CASSTRDFRRETQYF. The whole variable domain, remainder taken from reference TRBV19 and TRBJ2-5, is DGGITQSPKYLFRKEGQNVTLSCEQNLNHDAMYWYRQDPGQGLRLIYYSQIVNDFQKGDIAEGYSVSREKKESFPLTVTSAQKNPTAFYLCASSTRDFRRETQYFGPGTRLLVL.

V gene TRBV12-5 combines with J gene TRBJ2-1; D is perhaps TRBD2 (6 bases). CDR3 length equals 13 residues. Trimming pared 5 bases from V and 7 bases from J, leaving 12 bases between. The germline V gene has CDR1 LGHNT and CDR2 FRNRAP. The CDR3: CASGPGSWNEQFF. The CDR3 DNA reads TGTGCTAGTGGTCCCGGGAGTTGGAATGAGCAGTTCTTC.

The V call is TRBV5-1, the J call TRBJ1-2, with 8 bases lining up with TRBD1. With 7 bases clipped from V and 3 bases from J, the junction kept 8 bases outside the gene matches. Germline lookup yields CDR1 SGHRS and CDR2 YFSETQ. The CDR3 loop spans 14 amino acids. CDR3 sequence reads: CASSDRGPDYGYTF. The CDR3 nucleotides are TGCGCCAGCTCCGACAGGGGACCAGACTATGGCTACACCTTC.

This clone was observed once. In nucleotides, the CDR3 is TGCGCCAGCAGCGGGGACAAGAAGGAGACCCAGTACTTC. Translation: CASSGDKKETQYF. The rearrangement uses TRBV10-2 and TRBJ2-5, with D possibly being TRBD1 (6 bases). CDR1 is WSHSY, CDR2 SAAADI, per germline. V dropped 6 bases and J dropped 5 bases, with 13 bases sitting between them. This CDR3 is built from 13 residues.

J is TRBJ1-2 and V is TRBV9; D not resolved. V was pared by 4 bases and J by 8 bases, with 12 bases between. The CDR3 has 12 amino acids. Germline CDR1 is SGDLS and CDR2 is YYNGEE. The CDR3, as DNA: TGTGCCAGCAGCTCTTGGGCGCAGGGCTACACCTTC. As protein: CASSSWAQGYTF.

The chain carries TRBV19 and TRBJ1-1, with unresolved D. Germline CDR1 LNHDA, CDR2 SQIVND (reference sequence). Trimming took 1 base from V and 3 from J, leaving 9 bases between them. This CDR3 contains 14 residues. CDR3 protein: CASSIGLTDTEAFF. The DNA of the CDR3 is TGTGCCAGTAGTATAGGGTTAACGGACACTGAAGCTTTCTTT. Variable domain in full (rest from reference TRBV19 and TRBJ1-1): DGGITQSPKYLFRKEGQNVTLSCEQNLNHDAMYWYRQDPGQGLRLIYYSQIVNDFQKGDIAEGYSVSREKKESFPLTVTSAQKNPTAFYLCASSIGLTDTEAFFGQGTRLTVV.

The chain links TRBV3-1 (or the pseudogene TRBV3-2) to TRBJ1-1; unclear D gene. Between the trimmed V and J ends, which lost 4 bases and 0 bases, there was a span of 9 bases. Germline V lookup: CDR1 LGHDT, CDR2 YNNKEL (reference sequence). The CDR3 length is 14 residues. For the CDR3, the DNA is TGTGCCAGCAGCCGAACCGGGGTGAACACTGAAGCTTTCTTT. Encoded protein: CASSRTGVNTEAFF.

V and J are TRBV24-1 and TRBJ2-7; the D gene is possibly TRBD2 (5 bases). The CDR3 is 15 residues long. Trimming stripped 2 bases from V and 0 bases from J, with 10 bases between. CDR1 is KGHDR, CDR2 SFDVKD, per germline. The CDR3 is CATSDSSDFSYEQYF. Here the CDR3 DNA reads TGTGCCACCAGTGATTCATCGGACTTCTCCTACGAGCAGTACTTC.

The V and J genes are TRBV10-3 and TRBJ2-3; 7 bases are a match to TRBD2. V dropped 3 bases and J dropped 1; count of bases not matched to a gene: 1. This CDR3 contains 14 residues. Germline assignment: CDR1 ENHRY and CDR2 SYGVKD. CDR3 region: CAISETSGTDTQYF. The CDR3 DNA reads as TGTGCCATCAGTGAAACTAGCGGCACAGATACGCAGTATTTT.

In DNA, the CDR3 is TGTGCCAGCAGCCAAAGGGGAGGGGAGGTCACTGAAGCTTTCTTT. Amino acids: CASSQRGGEVTEAFF. The gene calls are TRBV14 and TRBJ1-1; possible D gene TRBD1, 5 bases. The CDR3 loop spans 15 amino acids. Germline V CDR1 and CDR2: SGHDN, FVKESK. Between the trimmed V and J ends, which lost 2 bases and 4 bases, there was a span of 14 bases.

This clone was seen a handful of times. The gene calls are TRBV5-6 and TRBJ2-7; perhaps TRBD2 as D (5 bases). Trimming took off 4 bases at V and 7 bases at J, with 18 bases between the two ends. Germline loops: CDR1 SGHDT, CDR2 YYEEEE. The CDR3 runs to 14 residues. CDR3 in DNA: TGTGCCAGCAGCCCCAGGAGGCAAGAGGAAGAGCAGTACTTC. Translation gives CASSPRRQEEEQYF.

This clone showed up just a few times. The chain carries TRBV28 and TRBJ1-6; tentatively, D is TRBD1 (5 bases). The germline V gene has CDR1 MDHEN and CDR2 SYDVKM. This CDR3 comprises 18 residues. Trimming took 5 bases from V and 3 from J, leaving 20 bases between them. The CDR3 DNA is TGTGCCAGCAGTCCCCCCCTGACAGAAAGGCGCTATAATTCACCCCTCCACTTT. Its translation is CASSPPLTERRYNSPLHF.

Only a few counts were recorded for this clone. The DNA for the CDR3 is TGTGCCAGCAGCCCGGGACTAGCGGACACCGGGGAGCTGTTTTTT. Its protein is CASSPGLADTGELFF. The rearrangement uses TRBV11-3 and TRBJ2-2; 11 positions match TRBD2. J lost 3 bases, V lost 5 bases, and 2 bases had no gene match. The CDR3 has 15 residues. Germline V gene sequence: CDR1 SGHNT, CDR2 YENEEA.

The chain combines TRBV24-1 with TRBJ1-6, with a weak D call TRBD1 (5 bases). V shed 6 bases and J shed 7 bases, with 15 bases lying between them. This CDR3 region has 15 residues. Germline loops: CDR1 KGHDR, CDR2 SFDVKD. CDR3 DNA: TGTGCCACCAGTCCATTCGACAGTTTCAATTCACCCCTCCACTTT. This gives the protein CATSPFDSFNSPLHF.

This chain links TRBV9 with TRBJ2-7; 12 bases agree with TRBD2. After removal of 4 bases from V and 3 bases from J, the junction contained 5 bases not matched to a gene. CDR1 is SGDLS and CDR2 is YYNGEE in the germline V gene. CDR3 length: 15 residues. CDR3 loop: CASSPPSGRVYEQYF. The CDR3 DNA reads as TGTGCCAGCAGCCCCCCTAGCGGGAGGGTCTACGAGCAGTACTTC.

The V call is TRBV9, the J call TRBJ2-4; D is possibly TRBD1 (5 bases). The V and J ends lost 0 bases and 1 base respectively, with 8 bases between them. In germline, CDR1 is SGDLS, CDR2 YYNGEE. The CDR3 runs 15 residues. CDR3 protein: CASSVAPGAKNIQYF. The CDR3 DNA reads as TGTGCCAGCAGCGTAGCGCCAGGGGCCAAAAACATTCAGTACTTC.

The gene calls are TRBV4-1 and TRBJ1-6; 11 bases align to TRBD1. V was clipped by 0 bases and J by 4 bases; unmatched bases: 2. The germline V gene encodes CDR1 MGHRA and CDR2 YSYEKL. This CDR3 contains 17 residues. CDR3: CASSQDGDRGYNSPLHF. CDR3 sequence (DNA): TGCGCCAGCAGCCAAGATGGGGACAGGGGGTATAATTCACCCCTCCACTTT.

V and J are TRBV3-1 (or the pseudogene TRBV3-2) and TRBJ1-6; weak D call: TRBD1 (6 bases). The ends were cut back, 4 bases at V and 8 bases at J, with 15 bases in the middle. This CDR3 region has 15 residues. Germline loops: CDR1 LGHDT, CDR2 YNNKEL (reference sequence). The CDR3 region is CASSRQGPLDSPLHF. In nucleotides, the CDR3 is TGTGCCAGCAGCCGTCAGGGGCCCTTGGATTCACCCCTCCACTTT.

J is TRBJ1-1 and V is TRBV9; a possible D gene is TRBD1 (5 bases). Trimming stripped 4 bases from V and 4 bases from J, with 17 bases between. CDR1 and CDR2 from the germline V gene are SGDLS and YYNGEE. There are 15 residues in the CDR3. In DNA, the CDR3 is TGTGCCAGCAGCCCCCAGGGCAGGGTGGGCACTGAAGCTTTCTTT. It is translated as CASSPQGRVGTEAFF.

This clone was seen only once. V usage is TRBV7-3 and J usage is TRBJ2-3; the match to TRBD2 covers 9 bases. From germline, CDR1 is SGHTA and CDR2 FQGTGA. CDR3 size: 15 residues. Trimming cost V 4 bases and J 4 bases; bases outside gene matches: 6. CDR3 sequence: CASSSNSGGSDTQYF. The CDR3 nucleotides are TGTGCCAGCAGCTCGAATAGCGGGGGTTCAGATACGCAGTATTTT.

The genes are TRBV6-5 and TRBJ2-5, with 8 nucleotides matching TRBD2. There are 15 residues in the CDR3. Trimming cost V 7 bases and J 4 bases; bases outside gene matches: 11. Germline V gene data show CDR1 as MNHEY and CDR2 as SVGAGI. The CDR3 region is CASNLSGSPRETQYF. DNA of the CDR3: TGTGCCAGCAACCTCAGCGGGAGTCCTCGAGAGACCCAGTACTTC.

This CDR3 is CASSSADRPNYGYTF. The CDR3 nucleotides are TGTGCCAGCAGTTCCGCGGACAGACCTAACTATGGCTACACCTTC. This chain connects TRBV6-5 to TRBJ1-2, with D possibly TRBD1 on 6 matching bases. With 4 bases removed from V and 0 bases from J, the gap between germline ends came to 12 bases. This CDR3 contains 15 residues. Germline CDR1 and CDR2: MNHEY and SVGAGI.

J is TRBJ1-3 and V is TRBV5-3; the match to TRBD1 covers 8 bases. TRBV5-3 is given ORF status, its function remaining uncertain. V trimming: 2 bases; J trimming: 3 bases; junction bases outside the gene matches: 1. This CDR3 has 14 residues. CDR3 loop: CARSFTGGGNTIYF. The CDR3 nucleotides read TGTGCCAGAAGCTTTACAGGGGGTGGAAACACCATATATTTT.

The CDR3 region is CASSHAGQGNTGELFF. The DNA for the CDR3 is TGTGCCAGCAGCCATGCCGGACAGGGGAACACCGGGGAGCTGTTTTTT. The chain recombines TRBV3-1 (or the pseudogene TRBV3-2) with TRBJ2-2; 8 nucleotides match TRBD1. Trimming cost V 3 bases and J 1 base; bases outside gene matches: 4. This CDR3 region has 16 residues. The germline gives CDR1 LGHDT, CDR2 YNNKEL (reference sequence).

The rearrangement joins TRBV27 to TRBJ2-5; possibly TRBD2 for D (7 bases). There are 16 residues in the CDR3. The germline V gene encodes CDR1 MNHEY and CDR2 SMNVEV (reference sequence). With 6 bases removed from V and 1 base from J, the gap between germline ends came to 18 bases. CDR3 in DNA: TGTGCCAGCAGACGGGGGGCGGAGCGCCTCCAAGAGACCCAGTACTTC. The encoded protein is CASRRGAERLQETQYF.

The chain combines TRBV6-4 with TRBJ2-1; 9 bases align to TRBD1. The V segment lost 6 bases and the J segment 9 bases; nucleotides outside the gene matches: 3. The CDR3 covers 12 residues. CDR1 and CDR2 from the germline V gene are MRHNA and SNTAGT. CDR3 region: CASRGQGGEQFF. The CDR3 nucleotides are TGTGCCAGCAGGGGACAGGGAGGTGAGCAGTTCTTC.

In this sample, this clone is medium-sized (0.01 to 0.1%). This chain links TRBV6-5 with TRBJ1-2, with 10 bases lining up with TRBD1. Trimming removed 6 bases from V and 3 bases from J; junction bases left unmatched: 1. CDR1 and CDR2 (germline): MNHEY, SVGAGI. CDR3 length: 13 amino acids. In DNA form, the CDR3 reads TGTGCCAGCAGCGGACAGGGGGACTATGGCTACACCTTC. It is translated as CASSGQGDYGYTF.